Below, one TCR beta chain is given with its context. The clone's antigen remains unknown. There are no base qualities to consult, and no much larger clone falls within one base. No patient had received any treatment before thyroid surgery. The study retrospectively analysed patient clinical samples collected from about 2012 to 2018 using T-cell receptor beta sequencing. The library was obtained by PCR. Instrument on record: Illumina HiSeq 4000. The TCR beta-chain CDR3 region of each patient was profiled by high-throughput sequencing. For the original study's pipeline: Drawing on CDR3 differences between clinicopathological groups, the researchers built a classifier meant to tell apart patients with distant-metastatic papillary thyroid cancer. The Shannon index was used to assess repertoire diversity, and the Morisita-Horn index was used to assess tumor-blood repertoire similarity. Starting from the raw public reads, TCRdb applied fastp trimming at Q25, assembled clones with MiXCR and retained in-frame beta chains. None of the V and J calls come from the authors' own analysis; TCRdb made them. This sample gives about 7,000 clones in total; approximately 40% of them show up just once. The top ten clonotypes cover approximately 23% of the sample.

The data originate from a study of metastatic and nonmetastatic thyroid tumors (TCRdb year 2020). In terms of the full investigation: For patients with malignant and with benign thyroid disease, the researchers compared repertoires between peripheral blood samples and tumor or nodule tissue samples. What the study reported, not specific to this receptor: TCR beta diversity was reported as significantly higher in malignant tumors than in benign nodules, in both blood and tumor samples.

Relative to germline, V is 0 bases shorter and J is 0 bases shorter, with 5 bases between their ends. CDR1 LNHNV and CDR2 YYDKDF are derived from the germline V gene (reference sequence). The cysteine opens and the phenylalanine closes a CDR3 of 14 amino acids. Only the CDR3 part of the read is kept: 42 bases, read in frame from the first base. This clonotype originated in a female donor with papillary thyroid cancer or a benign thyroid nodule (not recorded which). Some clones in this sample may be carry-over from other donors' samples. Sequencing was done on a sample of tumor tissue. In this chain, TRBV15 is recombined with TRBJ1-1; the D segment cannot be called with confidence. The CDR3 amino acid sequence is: CATSRDQVNTEAFF. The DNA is TGTGCCACCAGCAGAGACCAGGTGAACACTGAAGCTTTCTTT.